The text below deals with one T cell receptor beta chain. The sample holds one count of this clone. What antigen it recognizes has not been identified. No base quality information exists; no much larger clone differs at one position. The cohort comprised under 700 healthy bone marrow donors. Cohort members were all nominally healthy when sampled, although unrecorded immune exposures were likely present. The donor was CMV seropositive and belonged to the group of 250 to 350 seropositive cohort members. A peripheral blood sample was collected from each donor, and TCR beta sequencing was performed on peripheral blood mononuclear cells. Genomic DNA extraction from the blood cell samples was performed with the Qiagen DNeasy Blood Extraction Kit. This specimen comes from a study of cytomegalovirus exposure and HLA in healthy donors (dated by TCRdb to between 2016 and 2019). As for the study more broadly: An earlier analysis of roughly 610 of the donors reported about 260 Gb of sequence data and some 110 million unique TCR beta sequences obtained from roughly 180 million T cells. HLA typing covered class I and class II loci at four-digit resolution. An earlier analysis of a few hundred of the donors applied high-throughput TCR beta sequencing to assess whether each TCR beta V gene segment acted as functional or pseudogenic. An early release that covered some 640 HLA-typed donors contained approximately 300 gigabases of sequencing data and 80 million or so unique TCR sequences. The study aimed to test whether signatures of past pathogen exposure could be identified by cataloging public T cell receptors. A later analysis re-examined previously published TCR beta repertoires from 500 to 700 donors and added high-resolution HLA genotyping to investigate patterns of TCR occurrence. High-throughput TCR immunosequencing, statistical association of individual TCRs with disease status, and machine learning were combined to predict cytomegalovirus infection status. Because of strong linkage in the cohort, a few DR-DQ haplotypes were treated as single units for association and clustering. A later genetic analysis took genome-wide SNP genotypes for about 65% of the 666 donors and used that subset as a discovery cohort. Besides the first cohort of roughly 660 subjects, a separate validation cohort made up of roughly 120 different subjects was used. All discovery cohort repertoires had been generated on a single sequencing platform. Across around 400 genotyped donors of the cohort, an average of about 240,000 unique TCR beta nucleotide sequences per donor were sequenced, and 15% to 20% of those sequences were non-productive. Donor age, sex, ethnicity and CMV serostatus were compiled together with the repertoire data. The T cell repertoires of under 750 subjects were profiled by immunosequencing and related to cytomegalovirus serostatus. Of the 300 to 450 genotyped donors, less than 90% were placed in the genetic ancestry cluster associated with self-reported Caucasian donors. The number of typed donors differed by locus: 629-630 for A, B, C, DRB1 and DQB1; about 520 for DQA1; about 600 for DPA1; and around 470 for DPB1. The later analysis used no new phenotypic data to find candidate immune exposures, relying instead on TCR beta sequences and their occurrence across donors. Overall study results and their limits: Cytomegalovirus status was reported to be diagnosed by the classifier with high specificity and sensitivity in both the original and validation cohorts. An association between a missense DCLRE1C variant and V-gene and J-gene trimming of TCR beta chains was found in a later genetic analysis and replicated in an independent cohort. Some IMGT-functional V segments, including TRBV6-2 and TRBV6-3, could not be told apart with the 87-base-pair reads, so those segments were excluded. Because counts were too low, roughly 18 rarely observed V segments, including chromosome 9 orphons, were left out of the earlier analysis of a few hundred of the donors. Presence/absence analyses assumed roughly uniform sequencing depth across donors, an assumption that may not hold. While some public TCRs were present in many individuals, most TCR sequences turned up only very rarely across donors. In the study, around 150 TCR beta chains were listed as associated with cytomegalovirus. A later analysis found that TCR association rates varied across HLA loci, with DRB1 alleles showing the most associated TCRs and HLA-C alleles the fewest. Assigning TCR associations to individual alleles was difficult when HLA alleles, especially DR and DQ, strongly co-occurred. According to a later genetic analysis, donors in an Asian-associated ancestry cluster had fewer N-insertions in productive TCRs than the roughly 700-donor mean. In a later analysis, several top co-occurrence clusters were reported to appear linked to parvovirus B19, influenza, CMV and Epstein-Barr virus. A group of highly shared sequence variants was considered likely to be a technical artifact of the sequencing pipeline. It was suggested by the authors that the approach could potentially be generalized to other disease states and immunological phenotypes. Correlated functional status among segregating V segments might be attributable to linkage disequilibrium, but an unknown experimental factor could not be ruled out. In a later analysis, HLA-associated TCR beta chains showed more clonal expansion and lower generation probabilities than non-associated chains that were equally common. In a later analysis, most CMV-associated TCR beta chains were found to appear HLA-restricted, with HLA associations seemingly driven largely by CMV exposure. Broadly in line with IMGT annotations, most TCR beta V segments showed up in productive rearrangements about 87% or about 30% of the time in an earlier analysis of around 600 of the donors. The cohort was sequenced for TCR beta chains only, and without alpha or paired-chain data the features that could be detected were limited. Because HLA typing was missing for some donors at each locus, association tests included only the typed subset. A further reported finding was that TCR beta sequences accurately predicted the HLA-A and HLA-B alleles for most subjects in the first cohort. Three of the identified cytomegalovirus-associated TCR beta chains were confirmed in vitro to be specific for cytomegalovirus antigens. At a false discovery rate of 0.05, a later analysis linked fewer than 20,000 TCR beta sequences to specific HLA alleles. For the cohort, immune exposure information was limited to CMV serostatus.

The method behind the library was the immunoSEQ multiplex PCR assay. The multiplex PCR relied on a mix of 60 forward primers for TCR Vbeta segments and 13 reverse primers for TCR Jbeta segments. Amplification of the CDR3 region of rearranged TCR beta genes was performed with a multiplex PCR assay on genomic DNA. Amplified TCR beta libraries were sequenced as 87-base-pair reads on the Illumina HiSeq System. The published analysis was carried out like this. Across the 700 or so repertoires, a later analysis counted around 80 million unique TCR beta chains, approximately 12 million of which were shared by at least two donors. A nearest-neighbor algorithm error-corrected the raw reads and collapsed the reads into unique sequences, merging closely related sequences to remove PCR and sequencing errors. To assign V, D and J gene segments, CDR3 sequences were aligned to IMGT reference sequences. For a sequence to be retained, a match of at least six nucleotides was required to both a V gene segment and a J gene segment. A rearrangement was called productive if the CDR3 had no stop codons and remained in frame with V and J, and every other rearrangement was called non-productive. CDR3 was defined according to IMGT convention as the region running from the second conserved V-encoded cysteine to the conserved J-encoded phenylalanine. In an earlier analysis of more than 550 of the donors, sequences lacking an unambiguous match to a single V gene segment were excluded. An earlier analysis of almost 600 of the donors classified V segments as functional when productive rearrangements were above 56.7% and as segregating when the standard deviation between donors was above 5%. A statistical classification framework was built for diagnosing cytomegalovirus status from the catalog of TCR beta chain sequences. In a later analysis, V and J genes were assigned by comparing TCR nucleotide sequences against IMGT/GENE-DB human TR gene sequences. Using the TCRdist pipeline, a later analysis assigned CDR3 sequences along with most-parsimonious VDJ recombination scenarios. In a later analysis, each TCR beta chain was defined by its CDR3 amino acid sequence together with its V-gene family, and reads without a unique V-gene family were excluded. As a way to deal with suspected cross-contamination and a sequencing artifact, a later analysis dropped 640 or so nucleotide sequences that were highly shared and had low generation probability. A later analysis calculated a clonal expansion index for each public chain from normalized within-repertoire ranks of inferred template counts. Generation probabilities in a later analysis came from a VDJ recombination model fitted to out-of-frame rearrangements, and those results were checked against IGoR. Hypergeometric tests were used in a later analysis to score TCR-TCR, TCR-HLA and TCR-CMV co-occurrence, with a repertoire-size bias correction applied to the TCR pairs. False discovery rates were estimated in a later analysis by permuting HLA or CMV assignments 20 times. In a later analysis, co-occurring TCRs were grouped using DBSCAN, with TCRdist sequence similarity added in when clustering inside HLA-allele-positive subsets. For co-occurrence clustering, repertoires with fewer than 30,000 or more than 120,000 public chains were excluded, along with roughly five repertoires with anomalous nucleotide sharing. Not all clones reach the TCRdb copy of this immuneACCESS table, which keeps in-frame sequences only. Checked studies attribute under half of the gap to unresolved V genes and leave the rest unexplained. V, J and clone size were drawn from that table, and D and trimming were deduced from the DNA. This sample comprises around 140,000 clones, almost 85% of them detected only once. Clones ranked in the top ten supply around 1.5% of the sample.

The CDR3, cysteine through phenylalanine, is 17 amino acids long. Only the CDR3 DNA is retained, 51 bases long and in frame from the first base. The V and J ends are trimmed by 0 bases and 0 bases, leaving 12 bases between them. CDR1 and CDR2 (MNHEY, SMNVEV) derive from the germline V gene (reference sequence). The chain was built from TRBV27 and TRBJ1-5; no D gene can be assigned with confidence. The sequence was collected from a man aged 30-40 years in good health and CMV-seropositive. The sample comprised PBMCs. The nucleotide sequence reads TGTGCCAGCAGTTTATCGTGGGCAGGAAATAGCAATCAGCCCCAGCATTTT. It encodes CASSLSWAGNSNQPQHF.